Shown below are 24 T cell receptor beta chains from a single sample sequenced in a study of OX40 agonist ivuxolimab in advanced cancers. Repertoires were generated with immunoSEQ multiplex PCR, while TCRdb's copy carries only in-frame clones and drops some. The data contain 80,000 to 100,000 clones, about 83% of them seen just once; the ten biggest clones take up 0.45% to 0.55%. Sequenced here: CD4+ or CD8+ T cells sorted from blood, sampled in a trial of the OX40 agonist ivuxolimab. Source of these receptors: an adult with an advanced solid tumor such as melanoma, head and neck, liver or kidney cancer.

The V and J genes are TRBV7-8 and TRBJ2-2, with 7 bases aligning to TRBD2. Germline CDR1 and CDR2: SGHVS and FQNEAQ. The length of the CDR3 is 16 residues. The ends lost 5 bases at V and 1 base at J; junction bases unmatched: 7. CDR3 bases: TGTGCCAGCAGCCCAGTCGGCGGGGGGAACACCGGGGAGCTGTTTTTT. Protein: CASSPVGGGNTGELFF.

J is TRBJ2-5 and V is TRBV15, with a tentative D call TRBD2 (5 bases). This CDR3 is 15 amino acids long. The germline V and J ends were trimmed by 3 bases and 7 bases, with 18 bases remaining between them. Germline CDR1 reads LNHNV; CDR2 reads YYDKDF (reference sequence). CDR3 DNA sequence: TGTGCCACCAGCAGGGCGGGCAGCGGTTCGGGGACCCAGTACTTC. Protein: CATSRAGSGSGTQYF.

The rearrangement joins TRBV18 to TRBJ1-1; D is uncertain. Germline V gene lookup returns CDR1 KGHSH and CDR2 LQKENI. This CDR3 region has 15 residues. V was shortened by 0 bases and J by 5 bases, with 13 bases between the two germline ends. The CDR3 loop reads CASSPPSGDGTEAFF. DNA for the CDR3: TGTGCCAGCTCACCACCTAGTGGGGATGGGACTGAAGCTTTCTTT. Drawing the rest from reference TRBV18 and TRBJ1-1, the complete variable domain is NAGVMQNPRHLVRRRGQEARLRCSPMKGHSHVYWYRQLPEEGLKFMVYLQKENIIDESGMPKERFSAEFPKEGPSILRIQQVVRGDSAAYFCASSPPSGDGTEAFFGQGTRLTVV.

J is TRBJ1-3 and V is TRBV29-1, with 8 bases lining up with TRBD1. Germline assignment: CDR1 SQVTM and CDR2 ANQGSEA. This CDR3 comprises 14 residues. The V gene end was trimmed by 1 base and the J gene end by 3 bases; junction bases not matched to a gene: 2. The CDR3 coding sequence is TGCAGCGTTGAAGGCAGGGGGCTTGGAAACACCATATATTTT. Translation gives CSVEGRGLGNTIYF.

The CDR3 DNA reads TGTGCCAGCAGCTTGACTCGGGCTCTGGGAGATACGCAGTATTTT. Protein sequence: CASSLTRALGDTQYF. The rearrangement joins TRBV5-4 to TRBJ2-3; no firm D call. The germline V gene encodes CDR1 SGHNT and CDR2 YYREEE (reference sequence). The CDR3 has 15 amino acids. With 1 base removed from V and 5 bases from J, the gap between germline ends came to 14 bases.

The rearrangement joins TRBV5-1 to TRBJ1-5; D gene ambiguous. Germline CDR1 reads SGHRS; CDR2 reads YFSETQ. This CDR3 region has 13 residues. V lost 0 bases and J 5 bases, leaving 6 bases between the germline ends. The CDR3 region has the DNA TGCGCCAGCAGCTTGGGACGGTATCAGCCCCAGCATTTT. This gives the protein CASSLGRYQPQHF.

This sequence joins TRBV4-2 and TRBJ2-3, with 9 bases fitting TRBD2. The CDR3 loop spans 15 amino acids. Germline V CDR1 and CDR2: LGHNA, YNFKEQ. J was trimmed by 7 bases and V by 2 bases; bases with no gene match: 7. Written as DNA, the CDR3 is TGTGCCAGCAGCCAACACCAGACTAGCGGAAATACGCAGTATTTT. Residues: CASSQHQTSGNTQYF.

The CDR3 coding sequence is TGTGCCAGCAGCGCGGGGGTGGGAGCTAGCAATCAGCCCCAGCATTTT. Translating it yields CASSAGVGASNQPQHF. This chain connects TRBV9 to TRBJ1-5, with TRBD1 as a possible D gene (5 bases). Between the trimmed V and J ends, which lost 3 bases and 0 bases, there was a span of 13 bases. Germline V gene lookup returns CDR1 SGDLS and CDR2 YYNGEE. The length of the CDR3 is 16 residues.

The chain employs TRBV2 and TRBJ2-1, with D perhaps matching TRBD2 (6 bases). Per germline, CDR1 SNHLY and CDR2 FYNNEI. The CDR3 has 13 amino acids. Trimming took off 4 bases at V and 10 bases at J, with 14 bases between the two ends. The CDR3 nucleotides are TGTGCCAGCAGTGGGGACTGGGGGGTCGAGCAGTTCTTC. This translates into CASSGDWGVEQFF.

This sequence joins TRBV7-2 and TRBJ2-7; tentative D call: TRBD1 (6 bases). Germline V CDR1 and CDR2: SGHTA, FQGNSA. The V end was cut by 0 bases, the J end by 2 bases, with 11 bases between. The CDR3 length is 15 residues. CDR3 region: CASSLAGSGAYEQYF. CDR3 bases: TGTGCCAGCAGCTTAGCGGGTTCAGGGGCCTACGAGCAGTACTTC.

The V gene is TRBV6-1, the J gene TRBJ2-1, with a possible D match to TRBD1 (6 bases). Germline V CDR1 and CDR2: MNHNS, SASEGT. V was shortened by 6 bases and J by 13 bases, with 16 bases between the two germline ends. The CDR3 is 12 residues long. CDR3 bases: TGTGCCAGCAGCCCACGGGGACAATCACAGTTCTTC. Amino acids: CASSPRGQSQFF.

The chain has TRBV5-8 and TRBJ2-1; no clear D. Germline CDR1 and CDR2: SGHTS and YDEGEE. Trimming took 2 bases from V and 8 from J, leaving 11 bases between them. The CDR3 is 13 residues long. The CDR3 DNA is TGTGCCAGCAGCTTCAAGGGAAAGGATGAGCAGTTCTTC. Its translation is CASSFKGKDEQFF. The entire variable domain, with the rest obtained from reference TRBV5-8 and TRBJ2-1, is as follows: EAGVTQSPTHLIKTRGQQATLRCSPISGHTSVYWYQQALGLGLQFLLWYDEGEERNRGNFPPRFSGRQFPNYSSELNVNALELEDSALYLCASSFKGKDEQFFGPGTRLTVL.

CDR3 DNA: TGCGCCAGCAGCTTTCGACAGGCAAGCTCTGGAAACACCATATATTTT. Protein: CASSFRQASSGNTIYF. This sequence joins TRBV5-1 and TRBJ1-3, with D maybe TRBD1 (6 bases). CDR1 SGHRS and CDR2 YFSETQ come from the germline V gene. Trimming removed 2 bases from V and 0 bases from J, with 12 bases in between. There are 16 residues in the CDR3.

V is TRBV9 and J is TRBJ1-1; D gene unclear. Germline V CDR1 and CDR2: SGDLS, YYNGEE. Between the trimmed V and J ends, which lost 0 bases and 5 bases, there was a span of 14 bases. The CDR3 is made up of 15 amino acids. The CDR3 reads CASSVVNPVETEAFF. In DNA, the CDR3 is TGTGCCAGCAGCGTAGTAAACCCTGTGGAGACTGAAGCTTTCTTT.

The rearrangement joins TRBV6-6 to TRBJ2-2; D gene unclear. The V gene lost 2 bases and the J gene lost 8 bases, with 9 bases spanning the gap. The CDR3 length is 13 residues. Germline V gene data show CDR1 as MNHNY and CDR2 as SVGAGI (reference sequence). The CDR3 region is CASSYGVGGELFF. CDR3 coding DNA: TGTGCCAGCAGTTACGGGGTTGGAGGGGAGCTGTTTTTT.

A single count supports this clone. The rearrangement uses TRBV2 and TRBJ1-2; the D is unclear. Germline CDR1 SNHLY, CDR2 FYNNEI. The V and J ends lost 6 bases and 4 bases respectively, with 9 bases between them. This CDR3 contains 12 residues. CDR3 in amino acids: CASSRPGYGYTF. DNA of the CDR3: TGTGCCAGCAGCAGACCCGGCTATGGCTACACCTTC.

The chain couples TRBV4-1 to TRBJ1-2; the D gene is possibly TRBD1 (5 bases). Trimming removed 4 bases from V and 8 bases from J, with 20 bases in between. CDR1 and CDR2 (germline): MGHRA, YSYEKL. CDR3 length: 15 amino acids. The CDR3 DNA reads as TGCGCCAGCAGCCCCCCCTATGCCAGGGCTGGGGGCTACACCTTC. Its protein is CASSPPYARAGGYTF.

This chain connects TRBV7-8 to TRBJ2-5; possibly TRBD1 for D (5 bases). CDR1 is SGHVS, CDR2 FQNEAQ, per germline. The CDR3 has 15 amino acids. The germline V and J ends were trimmed by 4 bases and 1 base, with 13 bases remaining between them. The CDR3 sequence is CASSSDRQRQETQYF. Written as DNA, the CDR3 is TGTGCCAGCAGCTCCGACCGACAGCGCCAAGAGACCCAGTACTTC.

The chain joins TRBV5-1 to TRBJ2-2, with 8 nucleotides matching TRBD1. The V gene end was trimmed by 3 bases and the J gene end by 1 base; junction bases not matched to a gene: 8. Germline CDR1 SGHRS, CDR2 YFSETQ. CDR3 size: 17 residues. Written as DNA, the CDR3 is TGCGCCAGCAGCTACCACCCAGGGGGCCGGAACACCGGGGAGCTGTTTTTT. It specifies CASSYHPGGRNTGELFF.

The rearrangement joins TRBV5-4 to TRBJ1-4; tentatively, D is TRBD1 (6 bases). Germline CDR1 and CDR2: SGHNT and YYREEE (reference sequence). The CDR3 sequence is 16 residues long. V lost 4 bases to trimming and J lost 3 bases, with 16 bases between them. The CDR3 nucleotides read TGTGCCAGCAGCCCCAGACAGGTCGGACCTAATGAAAAACTGTTTTTT. Amino acids: CASSPRQVGPNEKLFF. The full variable domain, its missing parts supplied by reference TRBV5-4 and TRBJ1-4, is ETGVTQSPTHLIKTRGQQVTLRCSSQSGHNTVSWYQQALGQGPQFIFQYYREEENGRGNFPPRFSGLQFPNYSSELNVNALELDDSALYLCASSPRQVGPNEKLFFGSGTQLSVL.

The V gene is TRBV11-1, the J gene TRBJ2-5, with D perhaps TRBD1 (6 bases). CDR1 is SGHAT, CDR2 FQDESV, per germline (reference sequence). The CDR3 consists of 16 residues. Trimming left V 5 bases short and J 4 bases short, with 20 bases between. CDR3 in DNA: TGTGCCAGCAGCCCTCCGGAAACAGGGCTGAGAGAGACCCAGTACTTC. Its protein product is CASSPPETGLRETQYF.

This rearrangement joins TRBV5-6 to TRBJ1-2; D remains ambiguous. Deletions cut 0 bases from V and 4 bases from J, with 13 bases between. Germline values: CDR1 SGHDT, CDR2 YYEEEE. This CDR3 is 15 amino acids long. For the CDR3, the DNA is TGTGCCAGCAGCTTGGATGGGCCAGGAGGCTATGGCTACACCTTC. Translated, it gives CASSLDGPGGYGYTF.

The chain combines TRBV5-1 with TRBJ2-7; unclear D gene. The V gene lost 3 bases and the J gene lost 2 bases, with 15 bases spanning the gap. Germline CDR1 is SGHRS and CDR2 is YFSETQ. This CDR3 is 15 amino acids long. The CDR3 DNA reads as TGCGCCAGCAGCTCCGTCCCGACCGAGCCCTACGAGCAGTACTTC. Translation gives CASSSVPTEPYEQYF.

This chain links TRBV6-6 with TRBJ2-2, with 10 positions matching TRBD1. J lost 14 bases, V lost 6 bases, and 6 bases had no gene match. The germline CDR1 and CDR2 sequences are MNHNY and SVGAGI (reference sequence). This CDR3 is 12 amino acids long. The CDR3 region is CASRDRTGGLFF. DNA for the CDR3: TGTGCCAGCAGGGACAGGACAGGGGGTCTGTTTTTT.